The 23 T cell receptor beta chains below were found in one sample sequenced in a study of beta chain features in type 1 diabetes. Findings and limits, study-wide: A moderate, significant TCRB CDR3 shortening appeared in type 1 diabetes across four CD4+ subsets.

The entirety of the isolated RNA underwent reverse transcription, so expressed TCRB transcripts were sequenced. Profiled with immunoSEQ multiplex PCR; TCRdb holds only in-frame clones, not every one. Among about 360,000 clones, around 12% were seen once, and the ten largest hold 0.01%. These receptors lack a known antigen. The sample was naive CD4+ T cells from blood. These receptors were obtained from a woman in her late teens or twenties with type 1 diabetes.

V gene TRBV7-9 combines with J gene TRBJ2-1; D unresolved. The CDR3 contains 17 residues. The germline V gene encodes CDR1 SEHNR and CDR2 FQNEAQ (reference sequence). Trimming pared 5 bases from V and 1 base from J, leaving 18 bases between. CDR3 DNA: TGTGCCAGCAGCCGTGGTGGTGCGGTGTGGTCCTACAATGAGCAGTTCTTC. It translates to CASSRGGAVWSYNEQFF.

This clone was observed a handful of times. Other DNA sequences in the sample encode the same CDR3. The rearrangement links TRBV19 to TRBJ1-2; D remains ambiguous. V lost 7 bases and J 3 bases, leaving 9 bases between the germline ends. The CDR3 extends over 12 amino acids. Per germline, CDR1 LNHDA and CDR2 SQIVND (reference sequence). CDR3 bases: TGTGCCAGTACGGGAACGGACTATGGCTACACCTTC. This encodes CASTGTDYGYTF.

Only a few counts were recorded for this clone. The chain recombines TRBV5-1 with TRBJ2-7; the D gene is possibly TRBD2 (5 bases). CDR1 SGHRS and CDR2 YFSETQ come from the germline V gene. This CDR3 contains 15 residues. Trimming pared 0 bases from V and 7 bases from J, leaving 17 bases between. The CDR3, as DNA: TGCGCCAGCAGCTTGGAAGGGAGCTACGGGCCGGAGCAGTACTTC. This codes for CASSLEGSYGPEQYF.

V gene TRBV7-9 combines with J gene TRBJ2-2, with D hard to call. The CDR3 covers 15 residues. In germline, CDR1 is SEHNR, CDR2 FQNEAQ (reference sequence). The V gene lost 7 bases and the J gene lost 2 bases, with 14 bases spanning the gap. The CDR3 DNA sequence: TGTGCCAGCACCGAGCCACCTCAAAACACCGGGGAGCTGTTTTTT. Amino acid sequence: CASTEPPQNTGELFF. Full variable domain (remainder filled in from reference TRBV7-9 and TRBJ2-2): DTGVSQNPRHKITKRGQNVTFRCDPISEHNRLYWYRQTLGQGPEFLTYFQNEAQLEKSRLLSDRFSAERPKGSFSTLEIQRTEQGDSAMYLCASTEPPQNTGELFFGEGSRLTVL.

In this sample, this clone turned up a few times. The CDR3 coding sequence is TGCGCCAGCAGCTTGACAGGTACCTACAATGAGCAGTTCTTC. It specifies CASSLTGTYNEQFF. The chain joins TRBV5-1 to TRBJ2-1; a possible D gene is TRBD1 (5 bases). CDR3 length equals 14 residues. Trimming shortened V by 1 base and J by 2 bases, and 7 bases separated the two germline ends. Germline CDR1 reads SGHRS; CDR2 reads YFSETQ.

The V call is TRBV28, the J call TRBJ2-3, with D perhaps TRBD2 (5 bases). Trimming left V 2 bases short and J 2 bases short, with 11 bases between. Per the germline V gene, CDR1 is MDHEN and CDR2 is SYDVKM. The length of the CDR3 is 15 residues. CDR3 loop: CASSLEGFPTDTQYF. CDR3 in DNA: TGTGCCAGCAGTTTAGAGGGATTTCCCACAGATACGCAGTATTTT.

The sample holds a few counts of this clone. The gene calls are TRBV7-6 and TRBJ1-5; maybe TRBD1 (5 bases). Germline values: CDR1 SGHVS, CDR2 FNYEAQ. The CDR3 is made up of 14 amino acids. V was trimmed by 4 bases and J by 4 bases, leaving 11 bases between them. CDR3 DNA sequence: TGTGCCAGCAGCTATGCTTCAGGGAATCAGCCCCAGCATTTT. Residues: CASSYASGNQPQHF.

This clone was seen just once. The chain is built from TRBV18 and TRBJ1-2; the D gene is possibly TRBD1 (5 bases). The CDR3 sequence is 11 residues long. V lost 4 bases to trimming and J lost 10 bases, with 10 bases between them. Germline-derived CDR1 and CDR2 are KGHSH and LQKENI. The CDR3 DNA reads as TGTGCCAGCTCACAAGGACACCTCTACACCTTC. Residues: CASSQGHLYTF.

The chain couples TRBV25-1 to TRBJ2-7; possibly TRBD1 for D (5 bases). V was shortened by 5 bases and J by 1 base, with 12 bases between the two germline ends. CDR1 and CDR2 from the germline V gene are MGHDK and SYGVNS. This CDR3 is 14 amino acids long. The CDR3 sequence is CASSLQAGSYEQYF. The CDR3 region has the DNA TGTGCCAGCAGTTTACAGGCAGGGTCCTACGAGCAGTACTTC.

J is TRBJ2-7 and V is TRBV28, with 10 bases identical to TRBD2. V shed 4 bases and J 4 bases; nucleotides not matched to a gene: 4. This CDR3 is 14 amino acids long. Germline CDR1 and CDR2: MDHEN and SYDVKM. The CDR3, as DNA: TGTGCCAGCAGTTCTAGCGGGAGTGGGTACGAGCAGTACTTC. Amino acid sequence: CASSSSGSGYEQYF.

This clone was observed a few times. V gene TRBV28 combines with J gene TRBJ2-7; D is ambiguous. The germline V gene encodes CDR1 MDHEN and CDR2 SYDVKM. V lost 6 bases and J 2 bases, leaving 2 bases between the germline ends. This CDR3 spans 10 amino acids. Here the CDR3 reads CASSTYEQYF. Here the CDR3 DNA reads TGTGCCAGCAGCACCTACGAGCAGTACTTC.

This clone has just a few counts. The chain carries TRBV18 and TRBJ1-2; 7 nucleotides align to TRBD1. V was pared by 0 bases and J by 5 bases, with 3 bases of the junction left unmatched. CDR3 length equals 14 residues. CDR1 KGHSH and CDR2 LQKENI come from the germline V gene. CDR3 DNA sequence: TGTGCCAGCTCACCACCAGGGACAGTTTATGGCTACACCTTC. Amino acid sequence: CASSPPGTVYGYTF. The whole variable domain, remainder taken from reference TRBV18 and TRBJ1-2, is NAGVMQNPRHLVRRRGQEARLRCSPMKGHSHVYWYRQLPEEGLKFMVYLQKENIIDESGMPKERFSAEFPKEGPSILRIQQVVRGDSAAYFCASSPPGTVYGYTFGSGTRLTVV.

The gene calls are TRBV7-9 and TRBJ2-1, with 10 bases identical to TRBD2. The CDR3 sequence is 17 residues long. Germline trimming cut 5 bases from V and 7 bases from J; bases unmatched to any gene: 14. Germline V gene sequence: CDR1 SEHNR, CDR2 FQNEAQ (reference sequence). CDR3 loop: CASSLTRAGGPRNEQFF. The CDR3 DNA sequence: TGTGCCAGCAGCCTAACAAGAGCGGGAGGGCCACGAAATGAGCAGTTCTTC.

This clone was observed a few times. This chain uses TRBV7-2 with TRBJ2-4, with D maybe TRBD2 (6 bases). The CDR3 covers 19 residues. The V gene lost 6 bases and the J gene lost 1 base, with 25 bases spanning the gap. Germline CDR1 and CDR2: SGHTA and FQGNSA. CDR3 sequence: CASSSGAGPGRDAKNIQYF. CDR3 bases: TGTGCCAGCAGTTCCGGGGCGGGGCCCGGACGGGACGCCAAAAACATTCAGTACTTC.

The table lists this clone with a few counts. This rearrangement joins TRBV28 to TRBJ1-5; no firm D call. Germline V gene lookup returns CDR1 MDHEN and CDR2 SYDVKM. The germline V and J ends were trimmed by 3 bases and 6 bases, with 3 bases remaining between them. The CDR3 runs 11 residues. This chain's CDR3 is CASSFSQPQHF. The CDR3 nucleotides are TGTGCCAGCAGTTTCAGTCAGCCCCAGCATTTT.

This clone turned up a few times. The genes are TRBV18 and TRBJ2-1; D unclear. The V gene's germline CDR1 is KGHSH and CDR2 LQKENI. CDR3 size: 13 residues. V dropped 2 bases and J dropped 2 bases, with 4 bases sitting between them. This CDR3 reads CASSPAAYNEQFF. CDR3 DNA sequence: TGTGCCAGCTCACCAGCGGCCTACAATGAGCAGTTCTTC. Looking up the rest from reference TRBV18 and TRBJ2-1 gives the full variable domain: NAGVMQNPRHLVRRRGQEARLRCSPMKGHSHVYWYRQLPEEGLKFMVYLQKENIIDESGMPKERFSAEFPKEGPSILRIQQVVRGDSAAYFCASSPAAYNEQFFGPGTRLTVL.

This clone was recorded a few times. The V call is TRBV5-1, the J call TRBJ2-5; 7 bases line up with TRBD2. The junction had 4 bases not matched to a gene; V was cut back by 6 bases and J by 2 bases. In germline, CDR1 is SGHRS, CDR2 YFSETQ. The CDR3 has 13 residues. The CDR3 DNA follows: TGCGCCAGCAACATAGCGGGTCAAGAGACCCAGTACTTC. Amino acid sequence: CASNIAGQETQYF.

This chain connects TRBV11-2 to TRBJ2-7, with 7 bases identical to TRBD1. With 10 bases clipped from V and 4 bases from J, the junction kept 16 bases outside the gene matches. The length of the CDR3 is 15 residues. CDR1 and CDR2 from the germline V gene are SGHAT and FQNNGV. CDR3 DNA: TGTGCCACGTCGCCGGGCAGGGGGTTGTTGTACGAGCAGTACTTC. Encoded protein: CATSPGRGLLYEQYF.

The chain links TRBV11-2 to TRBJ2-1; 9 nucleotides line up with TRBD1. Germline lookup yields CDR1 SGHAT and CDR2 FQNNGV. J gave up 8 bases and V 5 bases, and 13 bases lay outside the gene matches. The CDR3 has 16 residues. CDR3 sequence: CASSPLGTGSWDEQFF. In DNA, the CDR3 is TGTGCCAGCAGCCCTTTGGGGACAGGGAGTTGGGATGAGCAGTTCTTC.

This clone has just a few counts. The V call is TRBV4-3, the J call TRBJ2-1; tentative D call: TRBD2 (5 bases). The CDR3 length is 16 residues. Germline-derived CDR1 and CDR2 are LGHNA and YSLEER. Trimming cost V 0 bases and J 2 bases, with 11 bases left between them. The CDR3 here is CASSQERGTPYNEQFF. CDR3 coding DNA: TGCGCCAGCAGCCAAGAACGGGGAACTCCCTACAATGAGCAGTTCTTC.

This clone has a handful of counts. The CDR3: CASSPDQPGSDKNIQYF. The CDR3 nucleotides read TGTGCCAGCAGCCCAGACCAACCAGGGTCGGACAAAAACATTCAGTACTTC. V is TRBV11-2 and J is TRBJ2-4; D is perhaps TRBD1 (5 bases). CDR1 and CDR2 (germline): SGHAT, FQNNGV. The CDR3 consists of 17 residues. Trimming shortened V by 5 bases and J by 3 bases, and 20 bases separated the two germline ends.

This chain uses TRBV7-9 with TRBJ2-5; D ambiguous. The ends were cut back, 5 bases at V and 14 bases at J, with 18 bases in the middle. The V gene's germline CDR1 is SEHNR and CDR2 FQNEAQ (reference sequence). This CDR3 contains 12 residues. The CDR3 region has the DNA TGTGCCAGCAGCCCTAGTGGTTACCTAACCTACTTC. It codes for CASSPSGYLTYF.

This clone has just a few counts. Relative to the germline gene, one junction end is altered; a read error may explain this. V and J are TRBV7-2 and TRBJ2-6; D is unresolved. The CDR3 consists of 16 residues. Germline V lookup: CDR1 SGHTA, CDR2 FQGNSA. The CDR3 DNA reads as TGCGCCAGCAGCCAAACCTGGAGCACTGGGGCCAACGTCCTGACTTTC. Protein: CASSQTWSTGANVLTF.